These 8 T cell receptor delta chains were sequenced from one sample in a study of γδ T cells in repeated Plasmodium falciparum infection. Bulk repertoires came from Vgamma9/Vdelta2+ or Vdelta2-negative gammadelta T cells flow-sorted from PBMC. TCRdb re-called clones from the multiplex PCR reads via CATT. Here the sample spans 93,000 or so delta-chain clones, over 0.9% being singletons. The sample taken for sequencing was gamma-delta T cells from blood. The receptors shown here come from a pool of human donors (malaria-infected and uninfected, not separated).

This clone was seen a few times. TCRdb records a much larger clone's protein for this DNA, with a difference at residue 16 that likely arises from a read error; the protein given is the translation of the DNA. The V gene is given as TRDV2, and no J gene call is available; no check of the table's D call, TRDD3, against the DNA was made. The germline CDR1 and CDR2 sequences are GEAIGNYY and EKD. This CDR3 has 18 residues. CDR3: CACDTVFAGGHRGDKPIF. CDR3 bases: TGTGCCTGTGACACCGTCTTTGCTGGGGGACACCGGGGGGATAAACCCATCTTT.

There are many counts of this clone. The V and J genes are TRDV1 and TRDJ1; 8 bases are a match to TRDD3. Germline CDR1 TSWWSYY, CDR2 QGS. This CDR3 has 17 amino acids. J gave up 9 bases and V 1 base, and 16 bases lay outside the gene matches. This chain's CDR3 is CALGERFLRGDKAQLIF. In DNA form, the CDR3 reads TGTGCTCTTGGGGAACGGTTCCTTCGGGGGGATAAGGCGCAACTCATCTTT.

This clone was observed a handful of times. The amino acid sequence in TCRdb belongs to a much larger clone and departs from this DNA's translation at residue 16, likely a sequencing read error; the sequence shown is translated from the DNA. The chain has TRDV1 and TRDJ1; D is possibly TRDD3 (5 bases). CDR1 is TSWWSYY, CDR2 QGS, per germline. CDR3 length equals 19 residues. Written as DNA, the CDR3 is TGTGCTCTTGGAGTGTGCACTAGGGCTGGTCGGGGAATGTCCGATATACTCATCTTT. The encoded protein is CALGVCTRAGRGMSDILIF.

At least ten counts were recorded for this clone. Other DNA sequences from this sample encode an identical CDR3 as well. The V and J genes are TRDV1 and TRDJ1; 8 bases are shared with TRDD3. Germline CDR1 is TSWWSYY and CDR2 is QGS. The CDR3 runs to 21 residues. Unmatched junction bases numbered 18, after V lost 0 bases and J lost 0 bases. CDR3 nucleotide sequence: TGTGCTCTTGGGGAACTTGGACCGTCTGGGGATACCCTTATCGACACCGATAAACTCATCTTT. It translates to CALGELGPSGDTLIDTDKLIF.

This clone has a handful of counts. TCRdb's listed protein matches a much larger clone and diverges from this DNA's translation at residue 7, likely through a read error; the protein shown comes from the DNA. V usage is TRDV1 and J usage is TRDJ1; D not resolved. Trimming took 3 bases from V and 3 from J, leaving 17 bases between them. This CDR3 has 16 residues. Germline V gene data show CDR1 as TSWWSYY and CDR2 as QGS. Here the CDR3 DNA reads TGTGCTCTTGGGGACAAGGCACTGATCCCGTCCGATAAACTCATCTTT. Translating it yields CALGDKALIPSDKLIF.

This clone was seen a handful of times. A far larger clone differs by one base, so this is likely a read error. Other DNA sequences in this specimen translate into the identical CDR3. This chain joins TRDV1 and TRDJ1; TRDD3 aligns across 9 bases. The CDR3 runs to 19 residues. The J segment lost 3 bases and the V segment lost 2 bases, leaving 16 bases of the junction unmatched. Per germline, CDR1 TSWWSYY and CDR2 QGS. The CDR3 reads CALGEKAPTLGDTADKLIF. The DNA of the CDR3 is TGTGCTCTTGGGGAAAAGGCTCCTACGCTAGGGGATACGGCCGATAAACTCATCTTT.

This clone was seen only a few times. TCRdb pairs this DNA with a much larger clone's protein that differs at residue 9, likely a read error; the protein shown was translated from the DNA. V is TRDV2 and J is TRDJ1; D not certain. CDR1 GEAIGNYY and CDR2 EKD come from the germline V gene. The CDR3 totals 18 residues. V was clipped by 1 base and J by 2 bases, with 22 bases between them. The CDR3 loop is CACDTIPGSERGTDKLIF. The CDR3 coding sequence is TGTGCCTGTGACACAATCCCCGGGAGTGAGAGAGGGACCGATAAACTCATCTTT.

This clone was found a few times. This likely reflects a read error, since a far larger clone is one base away. The identical CDR3 is also encoded by other nucleotide sequences in the sample. This chain links TRDV2 with TRDJ2, with 8 bases fitting TRDD3. TCRdb lists no J gene, so it was determined here by aligning the DNA to germline. The V and J ends lost 1 base and 1 base, in that order; junction bases with no gene match: 1. The V gene's germline CDR1 is GEAIGNYY and CDR2 EKD. The CDR3 is 15 residues long. CDR3 region: CACDTLGDLTAQLFF. In nucleotides, the CDR3 is TGTGCCTGTGACACTCTGGGGGATTTGACAGCACAACTCTTCTTT.